The entry below gives a single T cell receptor (beta chain) sequence along with its context. Its antigen is still unknown. This CDR3 contains 18 residues. V shed 2 bases and J 8 bases; nucleotides not matched to a gene: 12. CDR1 and CDR2 from the germline V gene are MGHDK and SYGVNS. The source of the sample is a study of cytomegalovirus exposure and HLA in healthy donors. On the study more broadly: Findings of an earlier analysis included some 120 million unique TCR beta sequences from about 180 million T cells. Counted in an early data release were about 85 million unique TCRs from HLA-typed donors.

General study points: Reportedly, fewer N-insertions than the approximately 690-donor mean appeared in an Asian-associated ancestry cluster in a later analysis. Earlier results showed most TCR beta V segments being productive about 90% or about 30% of the time.

The PCR used 60 Vbeta and 13 Jbeta primers. Some clones are missing from TCRdb's copy, which holds only in-frame ones; the method was immunoSEQ multiplex PCR. The sample includes around 140,000 clones, around two thirds of them seen just once. The chain couples TRBV25-1 to TRBJ2-1, with TRBD2 matching 13 bases. This TCR was recovered from a woman aged 55-69 years in good health and CMV-seropositive. Input material: PBMCs. The CDR3 nucleotides are TGTGCCAGCAGTGAAATGTTGACTAGCGGGAGGATTTTGGATGAGCAGTTCTTC. Translation gives CASSEMLTSGRILDEQFF.